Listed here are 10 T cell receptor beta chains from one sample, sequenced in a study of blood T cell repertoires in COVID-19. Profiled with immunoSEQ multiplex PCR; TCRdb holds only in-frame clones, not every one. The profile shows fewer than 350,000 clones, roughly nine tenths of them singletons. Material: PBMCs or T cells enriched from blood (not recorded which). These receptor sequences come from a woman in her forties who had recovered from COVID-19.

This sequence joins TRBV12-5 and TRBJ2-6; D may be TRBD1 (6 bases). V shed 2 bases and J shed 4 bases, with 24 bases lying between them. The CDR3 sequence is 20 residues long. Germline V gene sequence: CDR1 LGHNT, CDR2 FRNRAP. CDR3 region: CASGLPHLTGAFVGANVLTF. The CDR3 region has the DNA TGTGCTAGTGGTTTGCCACACCTGACAGGCGCCTTCGTGGGGGCCAACGTCCTGACTTTC.

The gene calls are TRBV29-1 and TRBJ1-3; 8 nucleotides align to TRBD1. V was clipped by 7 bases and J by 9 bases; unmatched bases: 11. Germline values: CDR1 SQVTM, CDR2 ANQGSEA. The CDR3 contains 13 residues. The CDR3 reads CSGSTGVQGTIYF. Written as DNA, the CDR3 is TGCAGCGGTTCGACAGGGGTGCAAGGCACCATATATTTT.

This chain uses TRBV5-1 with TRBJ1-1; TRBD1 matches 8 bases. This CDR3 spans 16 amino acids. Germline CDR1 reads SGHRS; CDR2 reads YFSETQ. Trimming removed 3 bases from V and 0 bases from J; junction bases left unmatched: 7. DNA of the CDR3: TGCGCCAGCAGCTCCTCGACAGGGGAAATGAACACTGAAGCTTTCTTT. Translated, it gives CASSSSTGEMNTEAFF.

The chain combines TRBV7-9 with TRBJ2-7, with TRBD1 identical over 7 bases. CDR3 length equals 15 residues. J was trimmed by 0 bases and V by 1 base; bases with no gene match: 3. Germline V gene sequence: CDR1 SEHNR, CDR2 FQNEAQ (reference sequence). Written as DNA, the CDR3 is TGTGCCAGCAGCTTAGGAGGGACAGTCTCCTACGAGCAGTACTTC. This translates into CASSLGGTVSYEQYF.

In nucleotides, the CDR3 is TGTGCCAGCAGCTTAATGACCCGTGAGGCCCAGTACTTC. It yields the protein CASSLMTREAQYF. The V and J genes are TRBV7-2 and TRBJ2-5, with D uncertain. CDR3 length: 13 residues. The germline CDR1 and CDR2 sequences are SGHTA and FQGNSA. Trimming removed 2 bases from V and 9 bases from J, with 13 bases in between.

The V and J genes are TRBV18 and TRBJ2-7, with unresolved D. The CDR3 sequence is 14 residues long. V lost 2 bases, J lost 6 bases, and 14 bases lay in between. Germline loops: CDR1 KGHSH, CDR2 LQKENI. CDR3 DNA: TGTGCCAGCTCACCAGGCCGCTGGTCTCTCGAGCAGTACTTC. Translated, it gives CASSPGRWSLEQYF.

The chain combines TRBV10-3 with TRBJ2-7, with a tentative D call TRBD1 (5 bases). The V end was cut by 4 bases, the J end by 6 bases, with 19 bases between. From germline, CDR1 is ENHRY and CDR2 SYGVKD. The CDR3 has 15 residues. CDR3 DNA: TGTGCCATCAGTGCATCAGGGCCCTCCCCTAGCGAGCAGTACTTC. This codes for CAISASGPSPSEQYF.

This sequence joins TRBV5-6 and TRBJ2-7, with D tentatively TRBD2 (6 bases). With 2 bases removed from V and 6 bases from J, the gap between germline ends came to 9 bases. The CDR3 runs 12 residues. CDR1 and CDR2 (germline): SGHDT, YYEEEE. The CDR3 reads CASSFWRGEQYF. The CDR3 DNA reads TGTGCCAGCAGCTTTTGGCGGGGCGAGCAGTACTTC.

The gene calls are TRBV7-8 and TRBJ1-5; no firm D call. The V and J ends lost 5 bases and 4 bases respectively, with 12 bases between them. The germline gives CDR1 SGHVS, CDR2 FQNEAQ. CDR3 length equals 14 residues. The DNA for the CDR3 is TGTGCCAGCAGCCCTTCCTCACTTAATCAGCCCCAGCATTTT. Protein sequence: CASSPSSLNQPQHF.

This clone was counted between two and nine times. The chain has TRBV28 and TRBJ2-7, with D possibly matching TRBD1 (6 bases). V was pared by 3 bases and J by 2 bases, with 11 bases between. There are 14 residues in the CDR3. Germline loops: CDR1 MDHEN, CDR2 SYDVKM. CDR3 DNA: TGTGCCAGCAGTTTGCGAGGGGGACCCTACGAGCAGTACTTC. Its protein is CASSLRGGPYEQYF.